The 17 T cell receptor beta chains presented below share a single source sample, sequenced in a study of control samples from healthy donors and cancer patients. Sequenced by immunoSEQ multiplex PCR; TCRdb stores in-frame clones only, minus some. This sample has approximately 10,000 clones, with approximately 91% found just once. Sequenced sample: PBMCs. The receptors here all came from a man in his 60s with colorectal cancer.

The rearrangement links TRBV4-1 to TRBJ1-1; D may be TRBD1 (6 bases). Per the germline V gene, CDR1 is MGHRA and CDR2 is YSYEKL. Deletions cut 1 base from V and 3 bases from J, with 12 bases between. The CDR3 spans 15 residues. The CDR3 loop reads CASSQVGGRDTEAFF. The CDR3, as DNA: TGCGCCAGCAGCCAAGTTGGGGGCCGGGACACTGAAGCTTTCTTT.

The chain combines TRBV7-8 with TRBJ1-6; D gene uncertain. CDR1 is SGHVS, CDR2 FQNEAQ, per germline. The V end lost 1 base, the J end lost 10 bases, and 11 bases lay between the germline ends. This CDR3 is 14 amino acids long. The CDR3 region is CASSLGALGSPLHF. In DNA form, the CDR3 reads TGTGCCAGCAGCTTAGGAGCCTTAGGCTCACCCCTCCACTTT.

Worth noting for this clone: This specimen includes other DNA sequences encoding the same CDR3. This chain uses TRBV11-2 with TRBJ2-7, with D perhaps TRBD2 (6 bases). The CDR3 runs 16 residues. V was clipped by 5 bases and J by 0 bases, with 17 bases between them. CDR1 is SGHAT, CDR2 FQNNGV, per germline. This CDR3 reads CASSPRRGLSSYEQYF. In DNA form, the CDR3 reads TGTGCCAGCAGCCCACGTCGGGGGTTAAGCTCCTACGAGCAGTACTTC.

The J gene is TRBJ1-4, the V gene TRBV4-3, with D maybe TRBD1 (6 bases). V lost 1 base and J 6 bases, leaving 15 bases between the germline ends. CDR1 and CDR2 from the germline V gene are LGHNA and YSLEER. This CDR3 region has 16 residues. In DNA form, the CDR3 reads TGCGCCAGCAGCCAAGGGGTGGCAGGGGAGTATGAAAAACTGTTTTTT. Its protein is CASSQGVAGEYEKLFF.

In DNA, the CDR3 is TGTGCCAGCAGTTCGTTGTCCCAGGGGAGAGCTTTCTTT. Translating gives CASSSLSQGRAFF. The rearrangement links TRBV28 to TRBJ1-1; tentative D call: TRBD1 (6 bases). Germline CDR1 reads MDHEN; CDR2 reads SYDVKM. This CDR3 has 13 amino acids. The V end was cut by 4 bases, the J end by 10 bases, with 16 bases between.

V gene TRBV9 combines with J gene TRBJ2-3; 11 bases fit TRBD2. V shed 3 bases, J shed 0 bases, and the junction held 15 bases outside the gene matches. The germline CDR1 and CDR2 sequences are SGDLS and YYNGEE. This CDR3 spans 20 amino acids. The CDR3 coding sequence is TGTGCCAGCAGCGGAAGGGAGACTAGCGGGGCCCGTGCTAGCACAGATACGCAGTATTTT. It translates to CASSGRETSGARASTDTQYF.

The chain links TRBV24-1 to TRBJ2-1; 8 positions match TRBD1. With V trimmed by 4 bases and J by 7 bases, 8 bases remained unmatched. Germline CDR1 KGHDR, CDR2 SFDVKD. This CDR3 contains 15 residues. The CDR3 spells CATSDPRTGYNEQFF. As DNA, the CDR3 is TGTGCCACCAGTGACCCTAGGACAGGGTATAATGAGCAGTTCTTC.

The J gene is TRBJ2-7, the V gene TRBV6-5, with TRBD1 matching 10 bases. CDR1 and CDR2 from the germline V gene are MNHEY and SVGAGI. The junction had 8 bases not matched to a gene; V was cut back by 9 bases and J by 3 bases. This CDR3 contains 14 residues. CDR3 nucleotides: TGTGCCAGTAAGGGACAGGGGATAATCTACGAGCAGTACTTC. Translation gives CASKGQGIIYEQYF.

The CDR3 sequence: CASSRHRNTEAFF. The CDR3 nucleotides are TGTGCCAGCAGTCGTCACAGAAACACTGAAGCTTTCTTT. V gene TRBV27 combines with J gene TRBJ1-1; D is ambiguous. With 5 bases removed from V and 2 bases from J, the gap between germline ends came to 9 bases. CDR1 is MNHEY, CDR2 SMNVEV, per germline (reference sequence). The CDR3 spans 13 residues.

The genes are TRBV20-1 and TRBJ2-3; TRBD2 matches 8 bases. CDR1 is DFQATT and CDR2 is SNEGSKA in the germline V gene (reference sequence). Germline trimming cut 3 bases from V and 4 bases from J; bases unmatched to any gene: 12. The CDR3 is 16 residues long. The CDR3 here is CSASAVSGGTADTQYF. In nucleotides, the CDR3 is TGCAGTGCTAGTGCGGTCAGCGGGGGAACTGCAGATACGCAGTATTTT.

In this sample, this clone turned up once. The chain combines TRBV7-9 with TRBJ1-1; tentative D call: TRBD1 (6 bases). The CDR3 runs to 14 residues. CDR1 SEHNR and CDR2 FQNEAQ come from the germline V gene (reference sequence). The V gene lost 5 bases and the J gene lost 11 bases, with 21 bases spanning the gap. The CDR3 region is CASSDIRAGGYAFF. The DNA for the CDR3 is TGTGCCAGCAGCGACATTAGGGCGGGGGGCTATGCTTTCTTT.

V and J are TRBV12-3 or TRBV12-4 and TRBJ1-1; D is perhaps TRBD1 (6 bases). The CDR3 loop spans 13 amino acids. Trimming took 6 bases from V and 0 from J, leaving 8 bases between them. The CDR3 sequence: CASSTGLNTEAFF. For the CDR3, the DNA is TGTGCCAGCAGCACAGGGTTGAACACTGAAGCTTTCTTT.

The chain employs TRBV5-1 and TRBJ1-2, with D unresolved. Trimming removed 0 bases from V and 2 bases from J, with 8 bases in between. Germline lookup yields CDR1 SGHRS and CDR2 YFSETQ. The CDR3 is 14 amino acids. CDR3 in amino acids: CASSLAAGNYGYTF. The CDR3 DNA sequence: TGCGCCAGCAGCTTGGCTGCCGGGAACTATGGCTACACCTTC.

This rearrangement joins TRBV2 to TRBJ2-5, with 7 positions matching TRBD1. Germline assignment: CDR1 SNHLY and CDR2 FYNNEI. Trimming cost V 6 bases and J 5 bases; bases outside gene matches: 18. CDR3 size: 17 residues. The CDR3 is CASRARLDRALGETQYF. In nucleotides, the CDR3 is TGTGCCAGCAGGGCTAGACTCGACAGGGCTTTGGGGGAGACCCAGTACTTC.

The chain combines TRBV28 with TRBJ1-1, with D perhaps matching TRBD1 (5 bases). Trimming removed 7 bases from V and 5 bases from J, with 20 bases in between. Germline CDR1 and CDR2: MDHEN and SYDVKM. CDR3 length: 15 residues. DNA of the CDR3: TGTGCCAGCACCCTAGGAAGGGGAGGATGGACTGAAGCTTTCTTT. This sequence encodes CASTLGRGGWTEAFF.

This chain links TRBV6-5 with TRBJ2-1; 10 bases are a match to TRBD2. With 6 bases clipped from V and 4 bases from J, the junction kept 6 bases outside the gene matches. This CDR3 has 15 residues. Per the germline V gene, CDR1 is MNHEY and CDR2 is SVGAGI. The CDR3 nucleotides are TGTGCCAGCAGGGGATCTAGCGGGGGTTACAATGAGCAGTTCTTC. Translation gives CASRGSSGGYNEQFF.

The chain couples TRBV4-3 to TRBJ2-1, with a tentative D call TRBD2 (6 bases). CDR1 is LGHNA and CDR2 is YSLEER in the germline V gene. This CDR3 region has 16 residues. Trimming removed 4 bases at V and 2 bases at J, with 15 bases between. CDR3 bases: TGCGCCAGCAGCCCCGTCGGGGGACTCCCCTACAATGAGCAGTTCTTC. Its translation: CASSPVGGLPYNEQFF.